Described below is a single T cell receptor (beta chain) sequence and its context. Its cognate antigen is unknown. Amplification used 60 Vbeta primers and 13 Jbeta primers. Using immunoSEQ multiplex PCR, the repertoire was profiled, and TCRdb retains in-frame clones only, with some absent. Of some 170,000 clones in the sample, almost 80% were seen once. This sample was taken from a study of cytomegalovirus exposure and HLA in healthy donors. Study-level background: A prior analysis found about 110 million unique TCR beta sequences from around 200 million T cells.

Regarding the study as a whole: Presence/absence analyses rested on an assumption that sequencing depth was roughly uniform across donors. Earlier analysis yielded a pattern in which most TCR beta V segments were productive about 90% or about 30% of the time. Analyzed later, most CMV-associated TCR beta chains appeared HLA-restricted.

This CDR3 is 15 amino acids long. V was clipped by 5 bases and J by 3 bases; unmatched bases: 3. Germline V lookup: CDR1 MNHNS, CDR2 SASEGT. This chain connects TRBV6-1 to TRBJ2-1; 11 bases line up with TRBD1. Sequenced input: PBMCs. This sequence originates from a man aged 35-49 years in good health and CMV-seropositive. The CDR3 DNA follows: TGTGCCAGCAGTCGGACAGGGGGCTACTACAATGAGCAGTTCTTC. Translated, it gives CASSRTGGYYNEQFF.